Many counts were recorded for the clone carrying this T cell receptor (beta chain). The sequencing of unsorted PBMC DNA took place on ten immunoSEQ deep assay plates. Repertoires were generated with immunoSEQ multiplex PCR, while TCRdb's copy carries only in-frame clones and drops some. The sample contains about half a million clones, approximately 77% of which appear only once. This specimen comes from a study of shared clonotypes between healthy human individuals. This CDR3 has 14 residues. The ends were cut back, 5 bases at V and 2 bases at J, with 13 bases in the middle. Germline CDR1 reads SGHDT; CDR2 reads YYEEEE.

Sequencing was carried out using PBMCs. This clonotype was obtained from a woman aged 40 to 49 in good health. Some clones in this sample may be carry-over from other donors' samples. V gene TRBV5-6 combines with J gene TRBJ2-5, with D perhaps TRBD1 or TRBD2 (5 bases each). CDR3 loop: CASSGTAVQETQYF. For the CDR3, the DNA is TGTGCCAGCAGTGGGACGGCGGTTCAAGAGACCCAGTACTTC.